These 13 T cell receptor beta chains were all obtained from the same sample, sequenced in a study of T cells in Graves' hyperthyroidism and ophthalmopathy. Authors of the study amplified TCR beta CDR3 regions from RNA transcripts. HTBI primers were employed in a first-round RT-PCR of the TCR CDR3. Via MiXCR, TCRdb re-called the multiplex PCR reads, giving one row per CDR3 protein. The table lists some 760,000 distinct CDR3 sequences, 12% to 15% of them singletons. The sample consisted of blood. These receptors were collected from a woman aged 18-35 years with Graves' hyperthyroidism.

This clonotype was observed a handful of times. The CDR3 protein is CSVDSSSMNTEAFF. The CDR3 DNA sequence: TGCAGCGTTGATAGTAGCTCCATGAACACTGAAGCTTTCTTT. The gene calls are TRBV29-1 and TRBJ1-1; D gene ambiguous. The CDR3 runs to 14 residues. Trimming cost V 3 bases and J 0 bases, with 11 bases left between them. The germline gives CDR1 SQVTM, CDR2 ANQGSEA.

The sample holds a few counts of this clonotype. The V call is TRBV20-1, the J call TRBJ2-7, with TRBD2 identical over 8 bases. V was clipped by 0 bases and J by 0 bases; unmatched bases: 7. Germline V gene lookup returns CDR1 DFQATT and CDR2 SNEGSKA (reference sequence). This CDR3 spans 16 amino acids. The CDR3 is CSARDRLAGSSYEQYF. The DNA for the CDR3 is TGCAGTGCTAGAGATCGGCTAGCGGGTAGCTCCTACGAGCAGTACTTC.

This clonotype was counted at least ten times. The CDR3 loop reads CSATGAMAGGETQYF. The CDR3 coding sequence is TGCAGTGCTACTGGAGCTATGGCGGGTGGGGAGACCCAGTACTTC. This chain joins TRBV20-1 and TRBJ2-5; perhaps TRBD2 as D (5 bases). Between the trimmed V and J ends, which lost 4 bases and 5 bases, there was a span of 20 bases. Per germline, CDR1 DFQATT and CDR2 SNEGSKA (reference sequence). The CDR3 is made up of 15 amino acids.

The chain links TRBV5-1 to TRBJ2-3; 8 nucleotides line up with TRBD1. The J segment lost 3 bases and the V segment lost 5 bases, leaving 8 bases of the junction unmatched. Germline lookup yields CDR1 SGHRS and CDR2 YFSETQ. The CDR3 has 15 amino acids. This CDR3 is CASSRRQGWTDTQYF. In nucleotides, the CDR3 is TGCGCCAGCAGTCGCCGACAGGGGTGGACAGATACGCAGTATTTT.

This clonotype was picked up many times. The gene calls are TRBV29-1 and TRBJ2-7, with a possible D match to TRBD1 (5 bases). CDR1 is SQVTM, CDR2 ANQGSEA, per germline. CDR3 size: 13 residues. With 1 base removed from V and 5 bases from J, the gap between germline ends came to 12 bases. The CDR3 sequence is CSVEGGRTHEQYF. CDR3 DNA: TGCAGCGTTGAAGGGGGCAGGACCCACGAGCAGTACTTC.

This clonotype has only a few counts. The gene calls are TRBV5-6 and TRBJ2-7, with 9 bases aligning to TRBD1. V trimming: 5 bases; J trimming: 2 bases; junction bases outside the gene matches: 11. The germline CDR1 and CDR2 sequences are SGHDT and YYEEEE. This CDR3 is built from 16 residues. The CDR3 region has the DNA TGTGCCAGCAGTCGGACACGAAGGGACAGGGCCTACGAGCAGTACTTC. It specifies CASSRTRRDRAYEQYF.

This clonotype was seen ten or more times. The chain uses TRBV7-2 and TRBJ1-2; 9 nucleotides agree with TRBD1. Germline CDR1 SGHTA, CDR2 FQGNSA. The CDR3 is 18 amino acids. The trim removed 7 bases at V and 4 bases at J, leaving 19 bases unmatched. The CDR3 coding sequence is TGTGCCAGCACAGCTTACCTCTCGGGACAGGGATCGGGCTATGGCTACACCTTC. It translates to CASTAYLSGQGSGYGYTF. Full variable domain (outside the CDR3, taken from reference TRBV7-2 and TRBJ1-2): GAGVSQSPSNKVTEKGKDVELRCDPISGHTALYWYRQSLGQGLEFLIYFQGNSAPDKSGLPSDRFSAERTGGSVSTLTIQRTQQEDSAVYLCASTAYLSGQGSGYGYTFGSGTRLTVV.

This clonotype showed up many times. V and J are TRBV2 and TRBJ2-7; maybe TRBD2 (6 bases). The CDR3 is made up of 14 amino acids. Trimming cost V 6 bases and J 0 bases, with 12 bases left between them. Germline-derived CDR1 and CDR2 are SNHLY and FYNNEI. The CDR3: CASRNTAGSYEQYF. The DNA for the CDR3 is TGTGCCAGCAGGAACACAGCGGGCTCCTACGAGCAGTACTTC.

The V call is TRBV15, the J call TRBJ2-1; tentatively, D is TRBD1 (6 bases). The CDR3 has 16 amino acids. V was pared by 2 bases and J by 0 bases, with 11 bases between. Germline V gene lookup returns CDR1 LNHNV and CDR2 YYDKDF (reference sequence). The CDR3 DNA follows: TGTGCCACCAGCAGACAACGGGACAACTCCTACAATGAGCAGTTCTTC. Encoded protein: CATSRQRDNSYNEQFF.

In this sample, this clonotype turned up a few times. The gene calls are TRBV7-3 and TRBJ2-1; possibly TRBD1 or TRBD2 for D (5 bases each). The CDR3 totals 13 residues. Germline-derived CDR1 and CDR2 are SGHTA and FQGTGA. V lost 5 bases to trimming and J lost 6 bases, with 11 bases between them. The CDR3 sequence: CASSRGPSNEQFF. DNA of the CDR3: TGTGCCAGCAGCCGGGGACCCTCCAATGAGCAGTTCTTC.

This clonotype was picked up a small number of times. The chain uses TRBV7-9 and TRBJ1-5; D ambiguous. The germline V and J ends were trimmed by 5 bases and 6 bases, with 11 bases remaining between them. This CDR3 region has 13 residues. CDR1 is SEHNR, CDR2 FQNEAQ, per germline (reference sequence). CDR3 DNA sequence: TGTGCCAGCAGCCAGATGGAAGGTCAGCCCCAGCATTTT. Its translation is CASSQMEGQPQHF.

This clonotype was seen repeatedly, ten times or more. The V call is TRBV7-2, the J call TRBJ2-1; a possible D gene is TRBD1 (6 bases). CDR1 is SGHTA and CDR2 is FQGNSA in the germline V gene. This CDR3 region has 13 residues. V was pared by 3 bases and J by 8 bases, with 11 bases between. The CDR3, as DNA: TGTGCCAGCAGCTTCGAACAGGGATATGAGCAGTTCTTC. Translated: CASSFEQGYEQFF.

At least ten counts were recorded for this clonotype. This chain joins TRBV5-6 and TRBJ2-7, with TRBD2 identical over 13 bases. V trimming: 1 base; J trimming: 2 bases; junction bases outside the gene matches: 9. Germline CDR1 reads SGHDT; CDR2 reads YYEEEE. This CDR3 contains 18 residues. The CDR3 protein is CASSLFSGLAGVPYEQYF. CDR3 coding DNA: TGTGCCAGCAGCTTGTTCTCTGGACTAGCGGGAGTACCCTACGAGCAGTACTTC.